This TCR beta chain emerged from a study of T cells in Graves' hyperthyroidism and ophthalmopathy. Overall study: It was at initial diagnosis, before any treatment, that peripheral blood was collected. General study results and limits: It was a median around 6 months before onset that the model predicted ophthalmopathy. Blood also contained most expanded thyroid clonotypes above 0.001.

The V end was cut by 3 bases, the J end by 4 bases, with 14 bases between. The CDR3 covers 15 residues. Germline CDR1 SGHVS, CDR2 FNYEAQ. What was amplified from RNA transcripts were TCR beta CDR3 regions. HTBI primers were employed in a first-round RT-PCR of the TCR CDR3. TCRdb analysed the multiplex PCR reads with MiXCR anew, one entry per CDR3 protein. The data contain around 200,000 distinct CDR3 sequences, 15% to 20% of them seen just once; the ten biggest clones take up 35% to 50%. A remark on this clonotype: No antigen is known for it.

An absence of ophthalmopathy progression within 18 months meant stable Graves' hyperthyroidism. This TCR was recovered from a man aged 35 to 55 with Graves' hyperthyroidism. This sequence joins TRBV7-6 and TRBJ2-3; perhaps D is TRBD1 or TRBD2 (5 bases each). Input material: blood. CDR3 coding DNA: TGTGCCAGCAGCTTGGGGGTGGGTGGGTCAGATACGCAGTATTTT. It yields the protein CASSLGVGGSDTQYF.